This TCR beta chain was profiled in a study of PD-1 blockade in classical Hodgkin lymphoma. Noted time point: cycle 4 day 1 (C4D1), after less than 7 weeks of nivolumab. Every patient had relapsed following autologous stem cell transplantation, and cohorts differed in brentuximab vedotin exposure. The repertoire was sequenced with immunoSEQ multiplex PCR; TCRdb's copy has only in-frame clones and lacks some. The sample has about 33,000 clones; around three quarters are singletons. Findings and limits, study-wide: Before treatment, complete responders showed about the same diversity as newly diagnosed patients.

The germline V gene encodes CDR1 LNHNV and CDR2 YYDKDF (reference sequence). V was shortened by 4 bases and J by 1 base, with 2 bases between the two germline ends. This CDR3 comprises 12 residues. A word on this clone: Its antigen remains unknown.

The material sequenced was peripheral blood mononuclear cells (PBMCs), taken before the fourth cycle of nivolumab. This chain joins TRBV15 and TRBJ1-3; D not certain. This receptor was identified in a human donor with classical Hodgkin lymphoma. CDR3 in DNA: TGTGCCACCAGCACTTCTGGAAACACCATATATTTT. This encodes CATSTSGNTIYF.